This section outlines one TCR beta chain sequence together with its context. Its antigen is still unknown. These data originate in a study of CD8 T cells in ankylosing spondylitis. Points from the study as a whole: There were earlier reports of some motif variants in reactive arthritis synovial fluid and blood. What appeared characteristic of ankylosing spondylitis blood was a TCR beta motif of eight highly homologous variants. Within peripheral blood, clones linked to disease were CD8+ and relatively rare. The study looked at matched synovial fluid samples from ankylosing spondylitis patients. Disease-linked clones were reported to be significantly enriched there.

It was by quantitative 5'-RACE with molecular barcodes that TCR beta libraries were made. TCRdb re-derived calls from the 5' RACE reads in MiXCR, one entry per CDR3 protein. The sample records fewer than 750,000 distinct CDR3 sequences, 15% to 20% being singletons. Germline lookup yields CDR1 SEHNR and CDR2 FQNEAQ (reference sequence). J gave up 2 bases and V 6 bases, and 4 bases lay outside the gene matches. There are 14 residues in the CDR3. This chain joins TRBV7-9 and TRBJ2-3, with TRBD2 identical over 8 bases. The source material was blood, either unsorted or a sorted T cell fraction (not recorded which). This clonotype was sampled from a male donor with ankylosing spondylitis. The CDR3 sequence: CASSGTRPTDTQYF. CDR3 nucleotide sequence: TGTGCCAGCAGTGGGACTAGGCCCACAGATACGCAGTATTTT.